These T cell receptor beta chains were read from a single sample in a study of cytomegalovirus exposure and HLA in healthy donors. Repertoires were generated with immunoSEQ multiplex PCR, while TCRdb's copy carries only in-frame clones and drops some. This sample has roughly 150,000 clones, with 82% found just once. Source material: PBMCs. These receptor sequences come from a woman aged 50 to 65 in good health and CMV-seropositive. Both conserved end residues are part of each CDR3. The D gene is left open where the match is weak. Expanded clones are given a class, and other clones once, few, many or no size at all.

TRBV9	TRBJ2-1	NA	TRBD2	TGTGCCAGCAGTGGAGTAGCGGGGGGCCTGAATGAGCAGTTCTTC	CASSGVAGGLNEQFF
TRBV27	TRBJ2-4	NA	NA	TGTGCCAGCAGTTTGTCAAACAGGGTGGATATTCAGTACTTC	CASSLSNRVDIQYF
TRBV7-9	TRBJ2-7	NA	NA	TGTGCCAGCAGCTCCCCAGGGGAAGACGAGCAGTACTTC	CASSSPGEDEQYF
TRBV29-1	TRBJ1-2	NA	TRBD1	TGCAGCGTGGGACAGGCGTCCTATGGCTACACCTTC	CSVGQASYGYTF
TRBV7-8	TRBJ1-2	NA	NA	TGTGCCAGCAGCGCCCGGACAGTCGTAGAGGGCTACACCTTC	CASSARTVVEGYTF
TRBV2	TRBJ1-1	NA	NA	TGTGCCAGCATGAGGGGGACTGAAGCTTTCTTT	CASMRGTEAFF
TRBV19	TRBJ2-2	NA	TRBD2	TGTGCCAGTAGTGTGGGACTACTCTTCGTGGAGCTGTTTTTT	CASSVGLLFVELFF
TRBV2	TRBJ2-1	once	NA	TGTGCCAGCAGTGTCCGCAGGGACAATGAGCAGTTCTTC	CASSVRRDNEQFF
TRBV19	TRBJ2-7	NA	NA	TGTGCCAGTAGTACGGGGGTACACGAGCAGTACTTC	CASSTGVHEQYF
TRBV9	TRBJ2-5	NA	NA	TGTGCCAGCAGCGTAGGCCAGGGTGCAGAGACCCAGTACTTC	CASSVGQGAETQYF
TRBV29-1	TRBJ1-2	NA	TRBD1	TGCAGCGTTGAAGGGAGGAGGGGACAGGGGATGCCGAGTAACTATGGCTACACCTTC	CSVEGRRGQGMPSNYGYTF
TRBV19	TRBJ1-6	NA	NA	TGTGCCAGTAGGTCGACAGCAGCTTATAATTCACCCCTCCACTTT	CASRSTAAYNSPLHF
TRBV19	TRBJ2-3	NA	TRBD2	TGTGCCAGTAGTATCCGGACTAGCGGGGGGCCTAGCACAGATACGCAGTATTTT	CASSIRTSGGPSTDTQYF
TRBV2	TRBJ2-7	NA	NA	TGTGCCAGCAGTGCAGGGGGGACCTACGAGCAGTACTTC	CASSAGGTYEQYF
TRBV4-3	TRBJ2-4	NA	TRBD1	TGCGCCAGCAGCCAAGCCGGGACAGGGGGCCTAGCCAAAAACATTCAGTACTTC	CASSQAGTGGLAKNIQYF
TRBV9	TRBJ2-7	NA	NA	TGTGCCAGCGGGCCAGGGGCCTACGAGCAGTACTTC	CASGPGAYEQYF
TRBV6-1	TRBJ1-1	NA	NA	TGTGCCAGCAGTGAAGGGCATGGGGCCTCGCGTGAAGCTTTCTTT	CASSEGHGASREAFF
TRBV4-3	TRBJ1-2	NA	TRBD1	TGCGCCAGCAGCCAAGGGGACAGCTATGGCTACACCTTC	CASSQGDSYGYTF
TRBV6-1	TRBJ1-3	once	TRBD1	TGTGCCAGCGGGACAGGGACGTCTGGAAACACCATATATTTT	CASGTGTSGNTIYF
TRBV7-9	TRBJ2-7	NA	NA	TGTGCCAGCAGCCGCCTGGGAGGCCCCTACGAGCAGTACTTC	CASSRLGGPYEQYF
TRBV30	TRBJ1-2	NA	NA	TGTGCCTGGGCCCCTCCTACCTATGGCTACACCTTC	CAWAPPTYGYTF
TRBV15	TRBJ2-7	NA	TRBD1	TGTGCCACCAGCGATGGGACAGGGGCCGAGCAGTACTTC	CATSDGTGAEQYF